Following are 23 T cell receptor beta chains from one sample sequenced in a study of blood T cell repertoires in COVID-19. Sequenced by immunoSEQ multiplex PCR; TCRdb stores in-frame clones only, minus some. Here the sample spans 65,000 to 90,000 clones, 70% to 90% being singletons. Sequenced: peripheral blood. Receptors were obtained from a man aged 50 to 59 with acute or convalescent COVID-19.

The chain combines TRBV5-1 with TRBJ2-3; the D gene is possibly TRBD2 (5 bases). The CDR3 sequence is 15 residues long. CDR1 is SGHRS and CDR2 is YFSETQ in the germline V gene. V was cut by 2 bases and J by 1 base, with 11 bases left in between. The CDR3 loop is CASSFTGSRTDTQYF. The CDR3 bases are TGCGCCAGCAGCTTTACGGGGTCCCGCACAGATACGCAGTATTTT.

V gene TRBV11-2 combines with J gene TRBJ2-5; 8 bases line up with TRBD1. The CDR3 length is 14 residues. CDR1 is SGHAT, CDR2 FQNNGV, per germline. J gave up 2 bases and V 5 bases, and 4 bases lay outside the gene matches. CDR3 DNA: TGTGCCAGCAGCACTCGGACAGGGCAAGAGACCCAGTACTTC. As protein: CASSTRTGQETQYF.

The genes are TRBV18 and TRBJ1-5, with 10 bases lining up with TRBD1. The junction had 5 bases not matched to a gene; V was cut back by 5 bases and J by 4 bases. This CDR3 has 15 amino acids. In germline, CDR1 is KGHSH, CDR2 LQKENI. The CDR3 is CASSTGTGVNQPQHF. The CDR3 bases are TGTGCCAGCTCAACCGGGACAGGGGTAAATCAGCCCCAGCATTTT.

The V call is TRBV5-1, the J call TRBJ1-1; no clear D. The germline CDR1 and CDR2 sequences are SGHRS and YFSETQ. Trimming stripped 6 bases from V and 0 bases from J, with 15 bases between. The length of the CDR3 is 15 residues. CDR3 DNA sequence: TGCGCCAGCAAAAGCGGGTCAGCAATGAACACTGAAGCTTTCTTT. Protein product: CASKSGSAMNTEAFF.

CDR3 protein: CATSSRDRGIPEQYF. As DNA, the CDR3 is TGTGCCACCAGCTCCCGGGACAGGGGTATCCCCGAGCAGTACTTC. The chain employs TRBV15 and TRBJ2-7; 10 bases fit TRBD1. The CDR3 length is 15 residues. V shed 5 bases and J 6 bases; nucleotides not matched to a gene: 10. Per germline, CDR1 LNHNV and CDR2 YYDKDF (reference sequence). The full variable domain, rest sourced from reference TRBV15 and TRBJ2-7, is DAMVIQNPRYQVTQFGKPVTLSCSQTLNHNVMYWYQQKSSQAPKLLFHYYDKDFNNEADTPDNFQSRRPNTSFCFLDIRSPGLGDTAMYLCATSSRDRGIPEQYFGPGTRLTVT.

This chain uses TRBV5-1 with TRBJ1-1; TRBD1 matches at 8 bases. This CDR3 has 15 residues. CDR1 is SGHRS and CDR2 is YFSETQ in the germline V gene. Trimming took 4 bases from V and 2 from J; bases not matched to a gene: 7. The CDR3 is CASSRIQGANTEAFF. For the CDR3, the DNA is TGCGCCAGCAGCCGGATTCAGGGGGCAAACACTGAAGCTTTCTTT.

This sequence joins TRBV11-2 and TRBJ1-6; D might be TRBD1 (6 bases). The V end was cut by 3 bases, the J end by 7 bases, with 10 bases between. The CDR3 covers 14 residues. CDR1 and CDR2 from the germline V gene are SGHAT and FQNNGV. The CDR3 sequence: CASSFRGENSPLHF. The CDR3 DNA reads as TGTGCCAGCAGCTTCAGGGGTGAAAATTCACCCCTCCACTTT. Full variable domain (outside the CDR3, taken from reference TRBV11-2 and TRBJ1-6): EAGVAQSPRYKIIEKRQSVAFWCNPISGHATLYWYQQILGQGPKLLIQFQNNGVVDDSQLPKDRFSAERLKGVDSTLKIQPAKLEDSAVYLCASSFRGENSPLHFGNGTRLTVT.

The chain employs TRBV12-3 or TRBV12-4 and TRBJ1-1; D may be TRBD1 (6 bases). V was trimmed by 5 bases and J by 10 bases, leaving 17 bases between them. There are 13 residues in the CDR3. CDR3 nucleotides: TGTGCCAGCAGTCGTCCCGGGACATTCCGAGCTTTCTTT. It specifies CASSRPGTFRAFF.

The CDR3 is CASRKNLGTGGPQPQHF. CDR3 coding DNA: TGTGCCAGTAGGAAAAATCTCGGGACAGGGGGCCCTCAGCCCCAGCATTTT. The chain combines TRBV19 with TRBJ1-5; TRBD1 agrees at 12 bases. V gave up 6 bases and J gave up 6 bases; unmatched junction bases: 12. The CDR3 has 17 amino acids. CDR1 and CDR2 from the germline V gene are LNHDA and SQIVND (reference sequence).

The genes are TRBV19 and TRBJ2-2, with TRBD1 matching over 8 bases. V shed 3 bases, J shed 7 bases, and the junction held 10 bases outside the gene matches. The CDR3 runs 16 residues. Per the germline V gene, CDR1 is LNHDA and CDR2 is SQIVND (reference sequence). CDR3 nucleotides: TGTGCCAGTAGTATGGGCCGAAGACAGGGGAGCGGGGAGCTGTTTTTT. This encodes CASSMGRRQGSGELFF.

The gene calls are TRBV6-1 and TRBJ2-3, with D possibly TRBD1 on 6 matching bases. V gave up 1 base and J gave up 0 bases, with 17 bases separating them. CDR3 length equals 18 residues. The germline CDR1 and CDR2 sequences are MNHNS and SASEGT. In DNA form, the CDR3 reads TGTGCCAGCAGTGAAGTTCAGGGCAGGGGTACGAGCACAGATACGCAGTATTTT. Translation gives CASSEVQGRGTSTDTQYF.

The rearrangement joins TRBV19 to TRBJ2-7; 9 nucleotides agree with TRBD1. The V gene end was trimmed by 3 bases and the J gene end by 6 bases; junction bases not matched to a gene: 6. This CDR3 spans 14 amino acids. The germline gives CDR1 LNHDA, CDR2 SQIVND (reference sequence). The CDR3: CASSIQTGQGEQYF. The CDR3 nucleotides are TGTGCCAGTAGTATCCAAACGGGACAGGGCGAGCAGTACTTC.

The chain carries TRBV2 and TRBJ1-2; TRBD1 matches at 7 bases. The CDR3 has 13 residues. V gave up 3 bases and J gave up 2 bases; unmatched junction bases: 0. Germline CDR1 is SNHLY and CDR2 is FYNNEI. The CDR3 loop is CASSDRGNYGYTF. The CDR3 DNA reads as TGTGCCAGCAGTGACAGGGGGAACTATGGCTACACCTTC. Looking up the rest from reference TRBV2 and TRBJ1-2 gives the full variable domain: EPEVTQTPSHQVTQMGQEVILRCVPISNHLYFYWYRQILGQKVEFLVSFYNNEISEKSEIFDDQFSVERPDGSNFTLKIRSTKLEDSAMYFCASSDRGNYGYTFGSGTRLTVV.

This chain links TRBV7-2 with TRBJ2-5; tentatively, D is TRBD2 (5 bases). Trimming left V 2 bases short and J 9 bases short, with 22 bases between. This CDR3 region has 16 residues. Per the germline V gene, CDR1 is SGHTA and CDR2 is FQGNSA. The DNA for the CDR3 is TGTGCCAGCAGCTTATCCCCCGAAATAGTGAGAGCGGCCCAGTACTTC. It codes for CASSLSPEIVRAAQYF.

As concerns this clone: The same CDR3 also results from other DNA sequences found in this sample. The chain combines TRBV18 with TRBJ2-7; D remains unclear. Trimming left V 3 bases short and J 2 bases short, with 11 bases between. Germline-derived CDR1 and CDR2 are KGHSH and LQKENI. The CDR3 runs 14 residues. Here the CDR3 DNA reads TGTGCCAGCTCACCGCGACAAGGAACCTACGAGCAGTACGTC. As protein: CASSPRQGTYEQYV.

The chain employs TRBV11-2 and TRBJ2-7; D perhaps matches TRBD2 (6 bases). The CDR3 loop spans 15 amino acids. V lost 3 bases to trimming and J lost 7 bases, with 19 bases between them. Per germline, CDR1 SGHAT and CDR2 FQNNGV. In nucleotides, the CDR3 is TGTGCCAGCAGCTTGGATCAACAGGACCGGGGGGAGCAGTACGTC. This translates into CASSLDQQDRGEQYV.

This rearrangement joins TRBV28 to TRBJ1-1, with a tentative D call TRBD1 (6 bases). The CDR3 length is 16 residues. V gave up 5 bases and J gave up 1 base, with 17 bases separating them. Germline CDR1 and CDR2: MDHEN and SYDVKM. As DNA, the CDR3 is TGTGCCAGCAGTCTCGTAACGGGGGGCGAGAACACTGAAGCTTTCTTT. Translation gives CASSLVTGGENTEAFF.

This clone was seen a few times. J is TRBJ2-2 and V is TRBV7-6; 11 nucleotides match TRBD2. The CDR3 loop spans 16 amino acids. CDR1 SGHVS and CDR2 FNYEAQ come from the germline V gene. The junction had 5 bases not matched to a gene; V was cut back by 2 bases and J by 6 bases. CDR3 sequence: CASSLQLAGASGELFF. The CDR3 coding sequence is TGTGCCAGCAGCTTACAACTAGCGGGGGCCTCCGGGGAGCTGTTTTTT.

This clone appeared once. The V and J genes are TRBV30 and TRBJ2-3; the match to TRBD2 covers 15 bases. The CDR3 is 14 amino acids. Germline CDR1 is GTSNPN and CDR2 is SVGIG (reference sequence). V was pared by 8 bases and J by 1 base, with 1 base of the junction left unmatched. DNA of the CDR3: TGTGCCCGGACTAGCGGGGGGGGCACAGATACGCAGTATTTT. As protein: CARTSGGGTDTQYF. Complete variable domain (other parts from reference TRBV30 and TRBJ2-3): SQTIHQWPATLVQPVGSPLSLECTVEGTSNPNLYWYRQAAGRGLQLLFYSVGIGQISSEVPQNLSASRPQDRQFILSSKKLLLSDSGFYLCARTSGGGTDTQYFGPGTRLTVL.

The gene calls are TRBV19 and TRBJ1-1; 10 bases are shared with TRBD1. V lost 4 bases, J lost 6 bases, and 5 bases stayed unmatched. The germline CDR1 and CDR2 sequences are LNHDA and SQIVND (reference sequence). This CDR3 region has 14 residues. This chain's CDR3 is CASSRQGAGAEAFF. In DNA form, the CDR3 reads TGTGCCAGTAGTAGACAGGGGGCAGGGGCTGAAGCTTTCTTT.

The rearrangement uses TRBV5-4 and TRBJ1-2; TRBD1 might be the D (5 bases). Trimming left V 0 bases short and J 5 bases short, with 14 bases between. Germline CDR1 reads SGHNT; CDR2 reads YYREEE (reference sequence). The CDR3 is 15 residues long. For the CDR3, the DNA is TGTGCCAGCAGCTTGGAGGGGCGGGATCGTTATGGCTACACCTTC. Amino acids: CASSLEGRDRYGYTF. The full variable domain, its missing parts supplied by reference TRBV5-4 and TRBJ1-2, is ETGVTQSPTHLIKTRGQQVTLRCSSQSGHNTVSWYQQALGQGPQFIFQYYREEENGRGNFPPRFSGLQFPNYSSELNVNALELDDSALYLCASSLEGRDRYGYTFGSGTRLTVV.

The genes are TRBV28 and TRBJ1-2; D is unclear. The CDR3 loop spans 14 amino acids. From germline, CDR1 is MDHEN and CDR2 SYDVKM. Trimming removed 2 bases at V and 0 bases at J, with 7 bases between. The CDR3 region is CASSLTLANYGYTF. DNA for the CDR3: TGTGCCAGCAGTTTAACGTTAGCTAACTATGGCTACACCTTC.

This chain connects TRBV27 to TRBJ1-2, with 12 bases aligning to TRBD1. J gave up 3 bases and V 4 bases, and 6 bases lay outside the gene matches. The CDR3 covers 16 residues. The germline V gene has CDR1 MNHEY and CDR2 SMNVEV (reference sequence). Here the CDR3 DNA reads TGTGCCAGCAGTTCGGGGACAGGGGGCTTTGACTATGGCTACACCTTC. Translated, it gives CASSSGTGGFDYGYTF.